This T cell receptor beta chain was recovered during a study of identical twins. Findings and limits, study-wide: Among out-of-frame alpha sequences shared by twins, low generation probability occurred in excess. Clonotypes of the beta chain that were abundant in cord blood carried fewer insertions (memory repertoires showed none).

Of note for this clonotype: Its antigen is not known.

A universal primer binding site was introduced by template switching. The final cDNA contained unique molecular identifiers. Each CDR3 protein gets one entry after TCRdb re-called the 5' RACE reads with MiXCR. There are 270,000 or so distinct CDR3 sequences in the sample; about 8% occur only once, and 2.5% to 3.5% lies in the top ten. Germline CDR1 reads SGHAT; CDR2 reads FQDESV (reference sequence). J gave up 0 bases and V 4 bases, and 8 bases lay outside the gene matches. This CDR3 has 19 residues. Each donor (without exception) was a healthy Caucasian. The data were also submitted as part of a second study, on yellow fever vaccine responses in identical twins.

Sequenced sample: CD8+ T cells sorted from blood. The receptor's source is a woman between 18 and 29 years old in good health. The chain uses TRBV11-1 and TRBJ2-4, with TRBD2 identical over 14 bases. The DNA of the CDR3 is TGTGCCAGCAGCTCGATGACTAGCGGGAGGGACCTAGCCAAAAACATTCAGTACTTC. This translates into CASSSMTSGRDLAKNIQYF. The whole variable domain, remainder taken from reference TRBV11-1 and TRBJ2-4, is EAEVAQSPRYKITEKSQAVAFWCDPISGHATLYWYRQILGQGPELLVQFQDESVVDDSQLPKDRFSAERLKGVDSTLKIQPAELGDSAMYLCASSSMTSGRDLAKNIQYFGAGTRLSVL.